A selection of T cell receptor beta chains follows, all from one sample in a study of cytomegalovirus exposure and HLA in healthy donors. Libraries were prepared by immunoSEQ multiplex PCR; TCRdb keeps only in-frame clonotypes and omits some of them. The sample has 85,000 to 130,000 clones, around three quarters seen once. The sequenced sample was PBMCs. The source is a woman between 45 and 65 years old in good health and CMV-seropositive. Each CDR3 is given with its conserved first and last residue.

>TRBJ1-1|13|TRBV13
CASSLYRNTEAFF
>TRBJ1-4|15|TRBV7-9
CASSRRDRGFEKLFF
>TRBJ2-1|11|TRBV2
CASSLLNEQFF
>TRBJ1-2|13|TRBV28
CASTTGVDYGYTF
>TRBJ2-1|15|TRBV10-3
CAISPTGVEGSEQFF
>TRBJ1-1|16|TRBV27
CASSLRTFRVNTEAFF
>TRBJ2-3|15|TRBV6-6
CASIDRVFSTDTQYF
>TRBJ2-2|15|TRBV5-5
CASSLWRGRTGELFF
>TRBJ1-2|15|TRBV6-5
CAITLDRGPNYGYTF
>TRBJ1-2|15|TRBV9
CASSVGTGGLYGYTF
>TRBJ2-2|14|TRBV2
CASEKGANTGELFF
>TRBJ2-3|15|TRBV19
CASKQGTLVKDTQYF
>TRBJ1-1|15|TRBV5-1
CASSGRTGGNTEAFF
>TRBJ2-3|18|TRBV2
CASSLGLSAAASTDTQYF
>TRBJ2-7|16|TRBV6-6
CASRGTSGGRSYEQYF
>TRBJ1-1|13|TRBV7-8
CASSIQKNTEAFF
>TRBJ1-4|16|TRBV19
CASSTPTTATNEKLFF
>TRBJ1-1|15|TRBV5-5
CASRPGQGTVTEAFF
>TRBJ1-4|15|TRBV7-2
CASSLGYRGRGKLFF
>TRBJ2-3|19|TRBV27
CASSLKRGELIGPTDTQYF
>TRBJ1-2|14|TRBV6-1
CASSEAGAPYGYTF
>TRBJ1-1|16|TRBV30
CAWSSQTGRMNTEAFF
>TRBJ2-5|15|TRBV5-1
CASSPGTSGAETQYF
>TRBJ1-2|15|TRBV4-2
CASSQEREVNYGYTF
>TRBJ1-4|16|TRBV5-5
CASSPGQIATNEKLFF
>TRBJ2-4|12|TRBV10-3
CAISPGGNIQYF
>TRBJ1-4|13|TRBV7-2
CASSGRTGEKLFF